The 27 T cell receptor beta chains listed next were all sequenced from one sample in a study of blood T cells in healthy people across ages. Through a sample-barcoded 5' primer and a J-beta primer mix, a second PCR was run for roughly 6 to 11 cycles. TCRdb processed the 5' RACE reads anew with MiXCR; each CDR3 protein has one entry. The sample has 800,000 or so distinct CDR3 sequences, roughly 60% seen once. The specimen sequenced was blood. The receptor set was obtained from a man aged 25 to 40 in good health.

This clonotype was seen only a few times. The chain couples TRBV2 to TRBJ1-2; 7 bases map to TRBD1. The CDR3 runs 12 residues. Germline V gene data show CDR1 as SNHLY and CDR2 as FYNNEI. V lost 8 bases, J lost 4 bases, and 4 bases stayed unmatched. CDR3 nucleotides: TGTGCCAGCGAGGGGACAGTCTATGGCTACACCTTC. This translates into CASEGTVYGYTF.

This sequence joins TRBV4-1 and TRBJ2-7, with D possibly TRBD1 on 5 matching bases. Germline CDR1 MGHRA, CDR2 YSYEKL. V lost 3 bases to trimming and J lost 3 bases, with 12 bases between them. This CDR3 contains 14 residues. The CDR3 region has the DNA TGCGCCAGCAGCCACCCGACAGAGATCTACGAGCAGTACTTC. It encodes CASSHPTEIYEQYF.

The gene calls are TRBV14 and TRBJ1-2; D perhaps matches TRBD1 (5 bases). The CDR3 is made up of 13 amino acids. V dropped 4 bases and J dropped 6 bases, with 12 bases sitting between them. Germline CDR1 is SGHDN and CDR2 is FVKESK. The DNA for the CDR3 is TGTGCCAGCAGCCGTAGGAGGGGAGATGGCTACACCTTC. Its protein is CASSRRRGDGYTF.

The CDR3 protein is CASSLNGTPLNEQFF. As DNA, the CDR3 is TGTGCCAGCAGTTTAAACGGGACTCCTCTCAATGAGCAGTTCTTC. The chain recombines TRBV27 with TRBJ2-1, with D perhaps matching TRBD2 (6 bases). V shed 2 bases and J shed 6 bases, with 14 bases lying between them. In germline, CDR1 is MNHEY, CDR2 SMNVEV (reference sequence). This CDR3 has 15 amino acids.

The rearrangement links TRBV6-1 to TRBJ1-4; D is ambiguous. The CDR3 extends over 17 amino acids. Germline V gene lookup returns CDR1 MNHNS and CDR2 SASEGT. V dropped 5 bases and J dropped 2 bases, with 18 bases sitting between them. The CDR3 protein is CASSPRRARGTNEKLFF. The CDR3 DNA reads TGTGCCAGCAGTCCCCGGAGAGCGAGAGGGACTAATGAAAAACTGTTTTTT.

This chain uses TRBV28 with TRBJ2-3; 8 bases are shared with TRBD2. The CDR3 is 18 amino acids. V shed 5 bases, J shed 0 bases, and the junction held 13 bases outside the gene matches. Germline CDR1 MDHEN, CDR2 SYDVKM. CDR3 amino acids: CASSPKRGSESSTDTQYF. In DNA form, the CDR3 reads TGTGCCAGCAGTCCTAAGCGGGGGAGTGAATCTAGCACAGATACGCAGTATTTT.

The chain's CDR3 is CSARHSGSGYGYTF. The CDR3 DNA is TGCAGTGCTAGACACAGCGGATCGGGCTATGGCTACACCTTC. The rearrangement links TRBV20-1 to TRBJ1-2; D gene uncertain. The V and J ends lost 2 bases and 4 bases respectively, with 14 bases between them. The CDR3 sequence is 14 residues long. Germline CDR1 reads DFQATT; CDR2 reads SNEGSKA (reference sequence).

This chain joins TRBV2 and TRBJ2-1; D might be TRBD1 or TRBD2, each matching 5 bases. CDR1 is SNHLY and CDR2 is FYNNEI in the germline V gene. The CDR3 has 16 residues. Trimming stripped 5 bases from V and 4 bases from J, with 18 bases between. The CDR3: CASSQGWDVLYNEQFF. The CDR3 DNA reads TGTGCCAGCAGTCAAGGCTGGGACGTCCTTTACAATGAGCAGTTCTTC.

This rearrangement joins TRBV4-2 to TRBJ1-6; no definite D call. The CDR3 loop spans 18 amino acids. Trimming cost V 0 bases and J 9 bases, with 21 bases left between them. Per germline, CDR1 LGHNA and CDR2 YNFKEQ. The DNA of the CDR3 is TGTGCCAGCAGCCAAGAAGTGGGGATGGCAGGTTGGGGTTCACCCCTCCACTTT. Its translation: CASSQEVGMAGWGSPLHF.

CDR3 loop: CASSLKMGQGEDTQYF. The CDR3 coding sequence is TGTGCCAGCAGCTTGAAAATGGGACAGGGGGAAGATACGCAGTATTTT. The chain joins TRBV5-5 to TRBJ2-3, with 11 bases aligning to TRBD1. V was pared by 1 base and J by 5 bases, with 6 bases of the junction left unmatched. Germline CDR1 SGHKS, CDR2 YYEKEE (reference sequence). This CDR3 has 16 amino acids.

The J gene is TRBJ2-1, the V gene TRBV4-3; possibly TRBD1 for D (6 bases). Germline V gives CDR1 LGHNA, CDR2 YSLEER. The CDR3 consists of 14 residues. V gave up 0 bases and J gave up 6 bases, with 9 bases separating them. The CDR3 reads CASSQDIGGNEQFF. CDR3 sequence (DNA): TGCGCCAGCAGCCAAGACATAGGGGGCAATGAGCAGTTCTTC.

The chain combines TRBV28 with TRBJ2-1; 12 bases are shared with TRBD2. This CDR3 comprises 16 residues. CDR1 MDHEN and CDR2 SYDVKM come from the germline V gene. The trim removed 11 bases at V and 8 bases at J, leaving 16 bases unmatched. Here the CDR3 DNA reads TGTGCCGCGGCTAGCGGGGGGGCCAAGGTTAGCCATGAGCAGTTCTTC. This encodes CAAASGGAKVSHEQFF.

V and J are TRBV7-3 and TRBJ2-3; 12 bases agree with TRBD2. Germline CDR1 SGHTA, CDR2 FQGTGA. The CDR3 is 17 residues long. The V segment lost 5 bases and the J segment 0 bases; nucleotides outside the gene matches: 6. CDR3: CASSHGLAGSSTDTQYF. The CDR3 DNA is TGTGCCAGCAGCCATGGACTAGCGGGGTCTAGCACAGATACGCAGTATTTT.

The sample holds one count of this clonotype. This chain joins TRBV9 and TRBJ2-2; unclear D gene. Trimming took off 5 bases at V and 7 bases at J, with 15 bases between the two ends. The CDR3 spans 14 residues. Looked up from germline, CDR1 is SGDLS and CDR2 is YYNGEE. The CDR3 loop reads CASRLDGLDGELFF. In DNA form, the CDR3 reads TGTGCCAGCAGGCTAGACGGGCTGGACGGGGAGCTGTTTTTT.

The chain joins TRBV4-3 to TRBJ2-1; D is undetermined. Germline-derived CDR1 and CDR2 are LGHNA and YSLEER. The ends were cut back, 4 bases at V and 3 bases at J, with 7 bases in the middle. The length of the CDR3 is 13 residues. The CDR3 nucleotides are TGCGCCAGCAGCCCGGGTGACTACAATGAGCAGTTCTTC. It translates to CASSPGDYNEQFF.

This chain joins TRBV7-3 and TRBJ1-6; maybe TRBD1 (5 bases). The germline V gene has CDR1 SGHTA and CDR2 FQGTGA. Deletions cut 0 bases from V and 10 bases from J, with 16 bases between. The CDR3 extends over 16 amino acids. The CDR3 nucleotides are TGTGCCAGCAGCTTAACGGGGCCGGCCCCCAAGTCACCCCTCCACTTT. This gives the protein CASSLTGPAPKSPLHF.

The chain combines TRBV29-1 with TRBJ2-7, with D possibly TRBD2 on 5 matching bases. Germline V gene lookup returns CDR1 SQVTM and CDR2 ANQGSEA. The CDR3 is made up of 14 amino acids. V lost 6 bases and J 5 bases, leaving 20 bases between the germline ends. The CDR3 sequence is CSVATRDIDHEQYF. The CDR3 nucleotides are TGCAGCGTCGCAACCCGGGATATCGACCACGAGCAGTACTTC.

The J gene is TRBJ2-3, the V gene TRBV20-1; 8 bases are shared with TRBD2. The CDR3 runs 15 residues. After removal of 6 bases from V and 2 bases from J, the junction contained 10 bases not matched to a gene. CDR1 and CDR2 (germline): DFQATT, SNEGSKA (reference sequence). DNA for the CDR3: TGCAGTGCCGTAAAGAGAGCGGGGGACACAGATACGCAGTATTTT. Protein: CSAVKRAGDTDTQYF.

V usage is TRBV7-9 and J usage is TRBJ1-2, with D perhaps matching TRBD1 (6 bases). CDR3 size: 15 residues. Germline assignment: CDR1 SEHNR and CDR2 FQNEAQ (reference sequence). The V end lost 5 bases, the J end lost 7 bases, and 20 bases lay between the germline ends. CDR3 nucleotide sequence: TGTGCCAGCAGCCGTCACAGGGATCTTACCTGTGGCTACACCTTC. Translation: CASSRHRDLTCGYTF.

The chain links TRBV9 to TRBJ2-1; tentatively, D is TRBD1 (6 bases). The CDR3 length is 19 residues. From germline, CDR1 is SGDLS and CDR2 YYNGEE. V dropped 0 bases and J dropped 4 bases, with 23 bases sitting between them. The chain's CDR3 is CASSVGEIRGIGTYNEQFF. The CDR3 DNA sequence: TGTGCCAGCAGCGTAGGAGAGATAAGGGGGATCGGTACGTACAATGAGCAGTTCTTC.

J is TRBJ2-1 and V is TRBV9; possibly TRBD1 or TRBD2 for D (6 bases each). The V and J ends lost 7 bases and 5 bases respectively, with 22 bases between them. The CDR3 runs 16 residues. The V gene's germline CDR1 is SGDLS and CDR2 YYNGEE. The CDR3 spells CASGTRRGTSDNEQFF. CDR3 sequence (DNA): TGTGCCAGCGGCACAAGGAGGGGGACTTCAGACAATGAGCAGTTCTTC.

The chain carries TRBV6-2 or TRBV6-3 and TRBJ2-1; D is perhaps TRBD2 (6 bases). From germline, CDR1 is MNHEY and CDR2 SVGEGT. Trimming cost V 6 bases and J 6 bases, with 24 bases left between them. This CDR3 region has 17 residues. For the CDR3, the DNA is TGTGCCAGCAGCAAGAGCGACGGACTAATTCTGGGCAATGAGCAGTTCTTC. Translated: CASSKSDGLILGNEQFF.

This clonotype has a handful of counts. V gene TRBV27 combines with J gene TRBJ2-1; D is tentatively TRBD1 or TRBD2 (5 bases each). The CDR3 sequence is 12 residues long. Germline lookup yields CDR1 MNHEY and CDR2 SMNVEV (reference sequence). Trimming shortened V by 3 bases and J by 7 bases, and 7 bases separated the two germline ends. The CDR3 nucleotides are TGTGCCAGCAGTTTTGGGACGAATGAGCAGTTCTTC. Protein: CASSFGTNEQFF.

The V and J genes are TRBV12-3 or TRBV12-4 and TRBJ2-3, with D maybe TRBD2 (5 bases). This CDR3 has 14 residues. V gave up 3 bases and J gave up 5 bases, with 12 bases separating them. This CDR3 reads CASSLRALGDTQYF. The CDR3 DNA is TGTGCCAGCAGTTTGAGGGCCCTGGGAGATACGCAGTATTTT.

This clonotype was detected only a few times. The CDR3 sequence is CASSVGIGGATDTQYF. CDR3 bases: TGTGCCAGCAGCGTAGGTATCGGGGGGGCCACAGATACGCAGTATTTT. The chain recombines TRBV9 with TRBJ2-3, with 8 positions matching TRBD2. Per the germline V gene, CDR1 is SGDLS and CDR2 is YYNGEE. V lost 0 bases, J lost 2 bases, and 5 bases stayed unmatched. The CDR3 contains 16 residues.

This chain joins TRBV12-3 or TRBV12-4 and TRBJ2-3; D tentatively reads TRBD1 or TRBD2 (5 bases each). The CDR3 consists of 17 residues. Trimming took 5 bases from V and 6 from J, leaving 24 bases between them. CDR3 in DNA: TGTGCCAGCAGTCTCCGGGACGGCAACCTCAATAGGGATACGCAGTATTTT. Its translation: CASSLRDGNLNRDTQYF.

J is TRBJ2-3 and V is TRBV10-3; D is uncertain. The CDR3 is made up of 15 amino acids. The V gene's germline CDR1 is ENHRY and CDR2 SYGVKD. Trimming removed 3 bases at V and 4 bases at J, with 14 bases between. CDR3: CAISDPQRSADTQYF. For the CDR3, the DNA is TGTGCCATCAGTGATCCCCAGAGAAGCGCAGATACGCAGTATTTT.